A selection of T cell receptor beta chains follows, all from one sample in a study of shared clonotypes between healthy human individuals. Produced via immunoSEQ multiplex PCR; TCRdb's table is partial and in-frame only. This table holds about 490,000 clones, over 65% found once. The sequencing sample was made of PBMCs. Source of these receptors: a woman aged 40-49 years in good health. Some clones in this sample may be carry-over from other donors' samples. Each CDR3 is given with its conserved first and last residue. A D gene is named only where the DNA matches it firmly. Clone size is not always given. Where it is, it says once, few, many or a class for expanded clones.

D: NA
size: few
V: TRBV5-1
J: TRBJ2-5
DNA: TGCGCCAGCACCCCAGGGACGGGAGTAGAGACCCAGTACTTC
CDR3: CASTPGTGVETQYF

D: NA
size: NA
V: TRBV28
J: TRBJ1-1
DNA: TGTGCCAGCAGTTATCGAGGGTCGGCCATGAACACTGAAGCTTTCTTT
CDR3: CASSYRGSAMNTEAFF

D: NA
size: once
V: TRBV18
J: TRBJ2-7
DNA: TGTGCCAGCTCACCGACAATTACTACCTACGAGCAGTACTTC
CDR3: CASSPTITTYEQYF

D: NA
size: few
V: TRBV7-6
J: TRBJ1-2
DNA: TGTGCCAGCAGCCTCAGGGGTTTAGGAGGCTACACCTTC
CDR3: CASSLRGLGGYTF

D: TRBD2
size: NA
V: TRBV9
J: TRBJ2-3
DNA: TGTGCCAGCAGCGCCAAGCGGGACCCTAGCACAGATACGCAGTATTTT
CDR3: CASSAKRDPSTDTQYF

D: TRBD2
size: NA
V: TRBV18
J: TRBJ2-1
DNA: TGTGCCAGCTCACCACCGATTCTAGCGGGTTTATACAATGAGCAGTTCTTC
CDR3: CASSPPILAGLYNEQFF

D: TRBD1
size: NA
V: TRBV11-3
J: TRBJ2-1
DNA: TGTGCCAGCAGCTCTTCCGGGACAGACTACAATGAGCAGTTCTTC
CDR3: CASSSSGTDYNEQFF

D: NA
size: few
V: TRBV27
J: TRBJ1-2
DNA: TGTGCCAGCTCCCCCGGGAACTATGGCTACACCTTC
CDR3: CASSPGNYGYTF

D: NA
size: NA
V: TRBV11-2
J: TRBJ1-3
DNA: TGTGCCAGCAGCTTAGCTCACAATAGGTTTAACACCATATATTTT
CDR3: CASSLAHNRFNTIYF

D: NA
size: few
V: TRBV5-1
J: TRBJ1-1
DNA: TGCGCCAGCAGCTTGGGGGCCGTGGTAACTGAAGCTTTCTTT
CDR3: CASSLGAVVTEAFF

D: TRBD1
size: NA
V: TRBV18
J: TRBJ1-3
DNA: TGTGCCAGCTCGTCCCTGGGGACAGGGGCTGGAAACACCATATATTTT
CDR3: CASSSLGTGAGNTIYF

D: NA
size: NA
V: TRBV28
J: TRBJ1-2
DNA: TGTGCCAGCAGACGTTCTTCGGATGGCTACACCTTC
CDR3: CASRRSSDGYTF

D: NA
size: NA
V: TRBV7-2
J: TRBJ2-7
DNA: TGTGCCAGCAGCCCGCGGGTGGGGAGCTCCTACGAGCAGTACTTC
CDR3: CASSPRVGSSYEQYF

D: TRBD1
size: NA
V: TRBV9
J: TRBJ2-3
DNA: TGTGCCAGCAGCGTAACACAGGGGGGAAACACAGATACGCAGTATTTT
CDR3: CASSVTQGGNTDTQYF

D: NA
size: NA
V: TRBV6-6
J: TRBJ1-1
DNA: TGTGCCAGCAGGTTGATAAACACTGAAGCTTTCTTT
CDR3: CASRLINTEAFF

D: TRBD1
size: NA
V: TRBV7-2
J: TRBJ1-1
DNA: TGTGCCAGCAGCTCCTCCCTGGGACAGCGGACTGAAGCTTTCTTT
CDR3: CASSSSLGQRTEAFF

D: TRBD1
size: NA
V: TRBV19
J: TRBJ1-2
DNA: TGTGCCAGTAGTACCTCCGGGACAGGGAGGTATGGCTACACCTTC
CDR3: CASSTSGTGRYGYTF

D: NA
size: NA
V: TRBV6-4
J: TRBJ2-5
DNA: TGTGCCAGCAGTGAAGCGGGGGGACAGGGGTATGAGACCCAGTACTTC
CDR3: CASSEAGGQGYETQYF

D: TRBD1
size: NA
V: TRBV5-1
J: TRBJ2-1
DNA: TGCGCCAGCAGCTTGGGGGGACAGCCCTACAATGAGCAGTTCTTC
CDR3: CASSLGGQPYNEQFF

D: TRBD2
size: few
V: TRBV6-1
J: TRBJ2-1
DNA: TGTGCCAGCGGTGGTGCGGCTAGCGGGAGGTGGTATGAGCAGTTCTTC
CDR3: CASGGAASGRWYEQFF

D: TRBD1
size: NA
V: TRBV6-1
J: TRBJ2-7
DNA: TGTGCCACCACCAGACCGACAGGGGGGTCCTACGAGCAGTACTTC
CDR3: CATTRPTGGSYEQYF

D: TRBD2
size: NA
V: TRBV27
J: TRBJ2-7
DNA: TGTGCCAGCGGAATAGCGGGAGCCTACGAGCAGTACTTC
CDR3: CASGIAGAYEQYF

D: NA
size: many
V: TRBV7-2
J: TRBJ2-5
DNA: TGTGCCAGCAGCTTAGGCTCTAGCATAGAAGAGACCCAGTACTTC
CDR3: CASSLGSSIEETQYF

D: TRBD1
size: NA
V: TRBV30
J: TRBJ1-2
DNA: TGTGCCTGGAGGGGCCGGGACAGGGTCGGTTTCTACACCTTC
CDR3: CAWRGRDRVGFYTF

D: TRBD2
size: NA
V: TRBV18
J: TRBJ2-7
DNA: TGTGCCAGCTCACCCCGAACTAGCGGGAGTAGGAAGCAGTACTTC
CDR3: CASSPRTSGSRKQYF

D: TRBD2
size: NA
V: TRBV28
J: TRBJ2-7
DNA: TGTGCCAGCAGTCCACAACGACTAGCGGGAGGGTACGAGCAGTACTTC
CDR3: CASSPQRLAGGYEQYF

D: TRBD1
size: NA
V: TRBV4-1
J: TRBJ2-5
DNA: TGCGCCAGCAGCCAAGACCACAGGGGGACGCAGGAGACCCAGTACTTC
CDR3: CASSQDHRGTQETQYF

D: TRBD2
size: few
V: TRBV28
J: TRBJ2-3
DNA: TGTGCCAGCCATGGTAGCGGGAAGGGGACAGATACGCAGTATTTT
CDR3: CASHGSGKGTDTQYF

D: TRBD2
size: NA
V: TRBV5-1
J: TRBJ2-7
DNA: TGCGCCAGCAGCACAACCGCCGGACTAGCGGGACCTCTCGAGCAGTACTTC
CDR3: CASSTTAGLAGPLEQYF

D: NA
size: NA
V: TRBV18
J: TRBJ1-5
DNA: TGTGCCAGCTCATCGTCAGACATTAGCAATCAGCCCCAGCATTTT
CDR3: CASSSSDISNQPQHF

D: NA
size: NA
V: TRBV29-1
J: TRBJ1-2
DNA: TGCAGCGTTGAAGAGAGGAACGGACCGGGGGGCTACACCTTC
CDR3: CSVEERNGPGGYTF

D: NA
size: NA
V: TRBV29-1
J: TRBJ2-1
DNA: TGCAGCGTTAACAGGGACATTAACAATGAGCAGTTCTTC
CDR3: CSVNRDINNEQFF

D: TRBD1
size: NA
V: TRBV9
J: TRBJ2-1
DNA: TGTGCCAGCAGCGCGACAGGGGGCTGGGATGAGCAGTTCTTC
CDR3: CASSATGGWDEQFF

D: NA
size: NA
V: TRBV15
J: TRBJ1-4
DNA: TGTGCCACCAGGGCCGGGACAATTAATGAAAAACTGTTTTTT
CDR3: CATRAGTINEKLFF

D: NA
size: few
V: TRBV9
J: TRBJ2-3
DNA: TGTGCCAGCAGCGTAACGGGCGTCGCAGATACGCAGTATTTT
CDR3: CASSVTGVADTQYF

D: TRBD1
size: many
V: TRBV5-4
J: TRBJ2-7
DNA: TGTGCCAGCAGCTCGAGGACAGGGGAGACCTACGAGCAGTACTTC
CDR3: CASSSRTGETYEQYF

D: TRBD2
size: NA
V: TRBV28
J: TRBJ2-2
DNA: TGTGCCAGCAGTTTATACAGCGGGAGGAAAACCGGGGAGCTGTTTTTT
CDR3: CASSLYSGRKTGELFF

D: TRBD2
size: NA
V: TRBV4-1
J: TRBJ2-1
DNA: TGCGCCAGCAGCCAGTTAGCGGGAGGGCCCTTAGACTACAATGAGCAGTTCTTC
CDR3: CASSQLAGGPLDYNEQFF

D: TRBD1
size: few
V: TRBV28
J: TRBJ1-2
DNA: TGTGCCAGCAGTTACGCCGGCCTCCGGGACAGGGATGGCTACACCTTC
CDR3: CASSYAGLRDRDGYTF

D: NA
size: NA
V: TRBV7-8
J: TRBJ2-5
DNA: TGTGCCAGCAGCCCCCAGGGGCGAGGGGAGACCCAGTACTTC
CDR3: CASSPQGRGETQYF

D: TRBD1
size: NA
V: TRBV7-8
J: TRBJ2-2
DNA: TGTGCCAGCAGCCAACAGGGGGCGAACACCGGGGAGCTGTTTTTT
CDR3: CASSQQGANTGELFF

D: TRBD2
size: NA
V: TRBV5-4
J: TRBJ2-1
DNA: TGTGCCAGCAGCGAGGGACTAGCGTCTTACAATGAGCAGTTCTTC
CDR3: CASSEGLASYNEQFF

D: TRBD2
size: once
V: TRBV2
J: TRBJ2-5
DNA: TGTGCCCCCCGGCGGGCGCTAGCGGATCAAGAGACCCAGTACTTC
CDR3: CAPRRALADQETQYF

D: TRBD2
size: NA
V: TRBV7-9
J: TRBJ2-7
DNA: TGTGCCAGCAGCTTGAGCGGGAGTCGGGGCGAGCAGTACTTC
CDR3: CASSLSGSRGEQYF

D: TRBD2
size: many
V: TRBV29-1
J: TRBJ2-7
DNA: TGCAGCGTTGCCTCGGGACTAGCGGGACTCTACGAGCAGTACTTC
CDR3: CSVASGLAGLYEQYF

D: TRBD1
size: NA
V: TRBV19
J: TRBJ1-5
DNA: TGTGCCAGTTCTTACAGGGGGCTTCCGCATCAGCCCCAGCATTTT
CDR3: CASSYRGLPHQPQHF

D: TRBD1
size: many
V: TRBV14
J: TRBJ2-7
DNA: TGTGCCAGCAGCCTAGACAGGGGAAGCTCCTACGAGCAGTACTTC
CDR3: CASSLDRGSSYEQYF

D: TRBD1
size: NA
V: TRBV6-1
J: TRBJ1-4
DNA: TGTGCCAGCAGGACAGGGCCTAATGAAAAACTGTTTTTT
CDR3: CASRTGPNEKLFF

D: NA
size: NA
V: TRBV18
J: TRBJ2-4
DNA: TGTGCCAGCTCACCGAACAGGGAAAACATTCAGTACTTC
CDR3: CASSPNRENIQYF

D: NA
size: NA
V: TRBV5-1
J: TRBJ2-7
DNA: TGCGCCAGCAGCCAGGACCCCTACGAGCAGTACTTC
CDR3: CASSQDPYEQYF